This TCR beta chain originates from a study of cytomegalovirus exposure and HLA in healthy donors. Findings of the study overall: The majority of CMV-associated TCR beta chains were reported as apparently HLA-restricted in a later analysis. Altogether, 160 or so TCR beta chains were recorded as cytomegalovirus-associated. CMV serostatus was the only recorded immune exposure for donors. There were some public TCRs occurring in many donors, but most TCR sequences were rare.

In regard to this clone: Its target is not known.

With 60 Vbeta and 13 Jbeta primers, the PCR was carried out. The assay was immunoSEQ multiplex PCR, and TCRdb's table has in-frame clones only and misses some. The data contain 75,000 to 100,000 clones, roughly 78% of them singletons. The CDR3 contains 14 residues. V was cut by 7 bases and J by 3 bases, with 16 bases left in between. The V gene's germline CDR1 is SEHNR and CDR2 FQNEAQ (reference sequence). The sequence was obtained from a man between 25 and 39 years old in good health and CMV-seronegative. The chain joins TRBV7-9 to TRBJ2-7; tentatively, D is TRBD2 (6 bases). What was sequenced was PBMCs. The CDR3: CASNDGLASYEQYF. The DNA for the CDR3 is TGTGCCAGCAACGACGGGCTAGCGAGCTACGAGCAGTACTTC.